Given below is one TCR beta chain in context. Germline CDR1 reads SGHTA; CDR2 reads FQGNSA. There are 13 residues in the CDR3. Trimming cost V 7 bases and J 3 bases; bases outside gene matches: 6. The Seattle patients, enrolled during active infection, were followed longitudinally. In the source study's methods: Nucleated cell counts were estimated from reference gene primer amplification. This table comes from immunoSEQ multiplex PCR, and its TCRdb copy is limited to in-frame clones, with some not included. V, J and clone size are taken as reported in that table, and D and trimming were inferred from the DNA itself. This sample has under 250,000 clones, with more than 70% found just once. The source of the sample is a study of blood T cell repertoires in COVID-19. Study in general: Italy, Spain and the United States were the sources of the convalescent and acute COVID-19 samples. PBMCs, B-cell-depleted T cells, or T cells were the source of the cDNA or gDNA that made up the material.

The sequencing sample was made of peripheral blood. The rearrangement links TRBV7-2 to TRBJ2-7; 7 positions match TRBD2. This clonotype was sampled from a woman older than 75 with COVID-19, enrolled during active disease. The CDR3 is CASTTPGGYEQYF. For the CDR3, the DNA is TGTGCCAGCACCACCCCGGGGGGCTACGAGCAGTACTTC.